This T cell receptor (beta chain) emerged from a study of blood T cells in healthy people across ages. Then a second PCR, running about 6 to 12 cycles, was carried out with a sample-barcoded 5' primer and a J-beta primer mix. TCRdb re-called the 5' RACE reads with MiXCR, one entry per CDR3 protein. The sample lists about 570,000 distinct CDR3 sequences, around 27% occurring once. Study observations and caveats: When set beside aged donors, long-lived donors presented more naive CD4+ cells and higher diversity.

Points on this clonotype: Its antigen is as yet unknown.

These data were also filed under a second study, of T cells of mothers and their children. As reported in that work: Extraction yielded RNA that went, in full, into cDNA synthesis at roughly 1.5 ug per 15 ul.

The source is a boy aged 2 to 10 in good health. Source material: blood.

The CDR3 bases are TGTGCCAGCAGCCCTGGACAGGGTGGGAAGGATACGCAGTATTTT. It translates to CASSPGQGGKDTQYF. The rearrangement joins TRBV11-2 to TRBJ2-3; 8 bases align to TRBD1. The junction had 10 bases not matched to a gene; V was cut back by 5 bases and J by 6 bases. CDR1 SGHAT and CDR2 FQNNGV come from the germline V gene. The CDR3 has 15 residues.